The sequence of this T cell receptor (beta chain) was determined in a study of blood T cells in healthy people across ages. Notes on the study in general: The long-lived group displayed more naive CD4+ cells, plus higher diversity, than the aged donors did.

A few counts support this clonotype. Its specificity is not known. Trimming removed 6 bases from V and 5 bases from J, with 16 bases in between. The CDR3 extends over 14 amino acids. Germline V lookup: CDR1 WSHSY, CDR2 SAAADI. Combining a sample-barcoded 5' primer with a J-beta primer mix, a second PCR ran for roughly 7 to 12 cycles. Using its own MiXCR run on the 5' RACE reads, TCRdb lists one record per CDR3 protein. The sample shows more than 650,000 distinct CDR3 sequences, about 20% of them seen only once. Sequencing used blood. The V call is TRBV10-2, the J call TRBJ1-1; D unclear. The clonotype originates from an older man in good health. CDR3 in amino acids: CASSPPGVYTEAFF. The CDR3 nucleotides are TGCGCCAGCAGCCCCCCGGGAGTTTATACTGAAGCTTTCTTT.